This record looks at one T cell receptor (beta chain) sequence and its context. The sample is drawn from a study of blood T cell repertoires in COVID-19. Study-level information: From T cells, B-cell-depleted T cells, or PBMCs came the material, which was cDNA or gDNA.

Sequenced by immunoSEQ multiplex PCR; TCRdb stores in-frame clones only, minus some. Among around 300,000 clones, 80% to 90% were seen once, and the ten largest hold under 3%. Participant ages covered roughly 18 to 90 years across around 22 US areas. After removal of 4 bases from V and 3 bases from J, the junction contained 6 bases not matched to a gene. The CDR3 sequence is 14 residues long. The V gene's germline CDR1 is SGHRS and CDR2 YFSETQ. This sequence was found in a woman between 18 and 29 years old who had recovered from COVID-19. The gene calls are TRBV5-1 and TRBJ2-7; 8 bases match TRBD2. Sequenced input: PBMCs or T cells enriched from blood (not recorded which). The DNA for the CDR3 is TGCGCCAGCAGCACCAGCGGGGGCTTCTACGAGCAGTACTTC. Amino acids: CASSTSGGFYEQYF.